This T cell receptor (beta chain) was sequenced in a study of cytomegalovirus exposure and HLA in healthy donors. Study details: Ancestry clustering placed about 86% of roughly 410 genotyped donors in the Caucasian-associated cluster.

Of note for this clone: The antigen is undetermined.

60 Vbeta and 13 Jbeta primers were used in PCR. Sequenced by immunoSEQ multiplex PCR; TCRdb stores in-frame clones only, minus some. Seen here are some 120,000 clones, over 60% observed once, and the top ten hold about 2.2%. CDR3 length: 12 amino acids. The germline CDR1 and CDR2 sequences are SEHNR and FQNEAQ (reference sequence). V shed 6 bases and J 8 bases; nucleotides not matched to a gene: 3. Overall study results and limits: In a later analysis, at a false discovery rate of 0.05, approximately 16,000 TCR beta sequences were associated with HLA alleles.

The chain couples TRBV7-9 to TRBJ2-1; 8 bases agree with TRBD2. This sequence was found in a young woman in good health and CMV-seronegative. Sequencing was done on a sample of PBMCs. This CDR3 is CASSSGNDEQFF. Here the CDR3 DNA reads TGTGCCAGCAGTAGCGGGAACGATGAGCAGTTCTTC. Full variable domain (remainder filled in from reference TRBV7-9 and TRBJ2-1): DTGVSQNPRHKITKRGQNVTFRCDPISEHNRLYWYRQTLGQGPEFLTYFQNEAQLEKSRLLSDRFSAERPKGSFSTLEIQRTEQGDSAMYLCASSSGNDEQFFGPGTRLTVL.